Described below is a single TCR beta chain sequence and its context. No antigen is known for it. This record comes from a study of OX40 agonist ivuxolimab in advanced cancers. General study results and limits: Both blood CD4+ and CD8+ T cells showed clonal growth by week 6 at 0.1 to 3.0 mg/kg. Antigen targets of the expanded peripheral T cells went undetermined. CD8+ T cells (on average) carried more expanded clones than CD4+ T cells. Among patients with partial responses at 0.1-3.0 mg/kg, clonal expansion was among the lowest.

Germline V lookup: CDR1 SNHLY, CDR2 FYNNEI. Between the trimmed V and J ends, which lost 6 bases and 0 bases, there was a span of 6 bases. The CDR3 spans 13 residues. TCRdb's copy holds only in-frame clones and misses some; the assay was immunoSEQ multiplex PCR. The repertoire includes under 50,000 clones, approximately 80% of them detected once, and approximately 7.3% sits in the top ten. This TCR derives from an adult with an advanced solid tumor such as melanoma, head and neck, liver or kidney cancer. The sample was CD4+ or CD8+ T cells sorted from blood, taken in a trial of the OX40 agonist ivuxolimab. The chain is built from TRBV2 and TRBJ1-3, with D unresolved. CDR3 residues: CASRRDSGNTIYF. The CDR3 nucleotides are TGTGCCAGCAGGCGGGACTCTGGAAACACCATATATTTT.